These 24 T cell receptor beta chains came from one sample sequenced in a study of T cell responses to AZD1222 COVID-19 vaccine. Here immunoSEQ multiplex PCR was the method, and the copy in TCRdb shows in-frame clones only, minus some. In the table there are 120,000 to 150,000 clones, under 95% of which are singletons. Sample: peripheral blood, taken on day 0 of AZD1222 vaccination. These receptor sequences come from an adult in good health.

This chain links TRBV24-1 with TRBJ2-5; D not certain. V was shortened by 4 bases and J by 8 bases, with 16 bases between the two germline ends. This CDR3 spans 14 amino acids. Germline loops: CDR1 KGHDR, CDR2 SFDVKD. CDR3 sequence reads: CATSDLSSSSTQYF. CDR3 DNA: TGTGCCACCAGTGACCTTTCGTCTTCCAGCACCCAGTACTTC.

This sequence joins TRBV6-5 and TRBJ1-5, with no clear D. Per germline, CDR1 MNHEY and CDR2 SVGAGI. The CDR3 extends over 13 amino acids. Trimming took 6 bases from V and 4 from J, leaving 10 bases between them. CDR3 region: CASRIGPNQPQHF. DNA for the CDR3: TGTGCCAGCAGGATAGGACCGAATCAGCCCCAGCATTTT.

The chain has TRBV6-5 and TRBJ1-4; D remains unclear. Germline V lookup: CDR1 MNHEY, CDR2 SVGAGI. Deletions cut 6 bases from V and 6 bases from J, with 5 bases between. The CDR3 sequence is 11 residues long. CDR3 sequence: CASSLHEKLFF. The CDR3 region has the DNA TGTGCCAGCAGCCTCCATGAAAAACTGTTTTTT.

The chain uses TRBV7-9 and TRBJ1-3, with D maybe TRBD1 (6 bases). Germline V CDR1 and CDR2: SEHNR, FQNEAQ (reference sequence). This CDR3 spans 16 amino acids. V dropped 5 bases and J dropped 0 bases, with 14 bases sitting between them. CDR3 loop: CASSQDSLVSGNTIYF. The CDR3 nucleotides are TGTGCCAGCAGCCAGGACAGCTTGGTCTCTGGAAACACCATATATTTT.

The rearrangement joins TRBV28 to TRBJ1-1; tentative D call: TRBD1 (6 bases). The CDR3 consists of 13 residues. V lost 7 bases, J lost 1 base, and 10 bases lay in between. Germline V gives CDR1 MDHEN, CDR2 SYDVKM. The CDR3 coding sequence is TGTGCCAGCAAAAAACAGGGGAACACTGAAGCTTTCTTT. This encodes CASKKQGNTEAFF.

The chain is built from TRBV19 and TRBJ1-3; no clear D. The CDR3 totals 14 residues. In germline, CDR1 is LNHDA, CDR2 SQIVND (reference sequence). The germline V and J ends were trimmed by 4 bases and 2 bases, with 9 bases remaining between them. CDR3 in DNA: TGTGCCAGTAGTAAAGTAGCGGCTGGAAACACCATATATTTT. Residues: CASSKVAAGNTIYF.

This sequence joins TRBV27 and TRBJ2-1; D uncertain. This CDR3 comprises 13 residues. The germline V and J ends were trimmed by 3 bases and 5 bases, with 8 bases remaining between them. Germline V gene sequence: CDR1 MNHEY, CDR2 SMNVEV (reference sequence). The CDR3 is CASSLGGDNEQFF. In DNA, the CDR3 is TGTGCCAGCAGTTTGGGTGGAGACAATGAGCAGTTCTTC.

The CDR3 sequence is CASSLIGGIDEKLFF. The CDR3 region has the DNA TGTGCCAGCAGCTTAATAGGGGGCATTGATGAAAAACTGTTTTTT. This chain uses TRBV7-9 with TRBJ1-4; 7 nucleotides match TRBD1. Germline CDR1 SEHNR, CDR2 FQNEAQ (reference sequence). This CDR3 contains 15 residues. The V gene end was trimmed by 2 bases and the J gene end by 6 bases; junction bases not matched to a gene: 6.

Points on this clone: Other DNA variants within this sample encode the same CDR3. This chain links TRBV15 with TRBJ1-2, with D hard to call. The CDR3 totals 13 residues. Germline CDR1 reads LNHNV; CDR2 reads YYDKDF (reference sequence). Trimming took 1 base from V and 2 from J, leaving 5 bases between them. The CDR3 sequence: CATSRVRNYGYTF. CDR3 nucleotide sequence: TGTGCCACCAGCAGAGTCAGGAACTATGGCTACACCTTC.

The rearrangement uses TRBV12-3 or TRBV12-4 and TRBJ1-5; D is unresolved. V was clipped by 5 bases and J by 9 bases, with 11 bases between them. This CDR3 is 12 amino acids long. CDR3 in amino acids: CASSQGPAPQHF. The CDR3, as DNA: TGTGCCAGCAGTCAAGGCCCCGCGCCCCAGCATTTT.

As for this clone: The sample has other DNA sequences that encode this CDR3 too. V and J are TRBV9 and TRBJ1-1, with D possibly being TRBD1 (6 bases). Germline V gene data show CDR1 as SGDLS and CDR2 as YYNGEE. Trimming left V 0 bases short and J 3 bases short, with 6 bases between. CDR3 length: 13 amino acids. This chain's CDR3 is CASSVAGDTEAFF. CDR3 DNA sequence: TGTGCCAGCAGCGTAGCAGGGGACACTGAAGCTTTCTTT.

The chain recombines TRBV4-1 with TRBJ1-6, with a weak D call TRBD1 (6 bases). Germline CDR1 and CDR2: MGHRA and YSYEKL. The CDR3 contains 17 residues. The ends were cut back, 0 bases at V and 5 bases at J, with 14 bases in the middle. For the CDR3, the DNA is TGCGCCAGCAGCCAAGAACCTGACGGGGGGCATAATTCACCCCTCCACTTT. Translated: CASSQEPDGGHNSPLHF.

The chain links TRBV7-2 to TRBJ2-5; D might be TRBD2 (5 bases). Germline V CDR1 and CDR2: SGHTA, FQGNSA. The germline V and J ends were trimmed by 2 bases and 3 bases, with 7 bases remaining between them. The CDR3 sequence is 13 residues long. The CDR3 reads CASSLWREETQYF. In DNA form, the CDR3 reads TGTGCCAGCAGCTTATGGCGGGAAGAGACCCAGTACTTC.

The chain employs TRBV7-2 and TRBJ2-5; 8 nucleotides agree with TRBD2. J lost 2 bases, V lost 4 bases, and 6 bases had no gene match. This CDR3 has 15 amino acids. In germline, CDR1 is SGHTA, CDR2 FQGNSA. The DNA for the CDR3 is TGTGCCAGCAGCTGGAGCGGGGGATTTCAAGAGACCCAGTACTTC. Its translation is CASSWSGGFQETQYF.

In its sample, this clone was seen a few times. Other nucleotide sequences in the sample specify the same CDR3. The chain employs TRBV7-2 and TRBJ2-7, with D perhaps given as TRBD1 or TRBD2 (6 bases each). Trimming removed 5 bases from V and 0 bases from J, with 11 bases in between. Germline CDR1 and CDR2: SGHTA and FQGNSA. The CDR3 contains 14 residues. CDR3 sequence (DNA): TGTGCCAGCAGCCCGACGGGGGCCTCCTACGAGCAGTACTTC. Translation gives CASSPTGASYEQYF.

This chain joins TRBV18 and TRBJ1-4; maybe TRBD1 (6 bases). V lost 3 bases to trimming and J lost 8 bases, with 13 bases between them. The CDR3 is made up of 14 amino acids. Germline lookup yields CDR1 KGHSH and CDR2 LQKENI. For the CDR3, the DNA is TGTGCCAGCTCACCTTACTTACAGGGAGAAAAACTGTTTTTT. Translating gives CASSPYLQGEKLFF.

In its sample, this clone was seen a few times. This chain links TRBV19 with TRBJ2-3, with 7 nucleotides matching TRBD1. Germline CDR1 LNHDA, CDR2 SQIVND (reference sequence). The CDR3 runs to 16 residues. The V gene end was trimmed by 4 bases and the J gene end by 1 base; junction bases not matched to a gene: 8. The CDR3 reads CASSNPQGRGTDTQYF. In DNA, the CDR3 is TGTGCCAGTAGTAACCCACAGGGGCGGGGCACAGATACGCAGTATTTT.

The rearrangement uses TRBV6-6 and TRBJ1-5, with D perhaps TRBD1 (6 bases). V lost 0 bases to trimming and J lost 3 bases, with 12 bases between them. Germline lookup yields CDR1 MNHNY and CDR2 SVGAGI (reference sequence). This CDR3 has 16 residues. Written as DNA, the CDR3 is TGTGCCAGCAGTTACTCGGCAGGGGCCTACAATCAGCCCCAGCATTTT. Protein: CASSYSAGAYNQPQHF.

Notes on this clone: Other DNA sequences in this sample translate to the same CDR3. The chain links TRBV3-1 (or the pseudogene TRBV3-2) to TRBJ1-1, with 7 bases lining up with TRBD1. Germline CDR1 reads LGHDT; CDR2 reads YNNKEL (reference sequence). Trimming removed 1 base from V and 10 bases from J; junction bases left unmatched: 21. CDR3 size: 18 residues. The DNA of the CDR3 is TGTGCCAGCAGCCAAGCGCTTACAACTCGAGGACAGGTCTTTGCAGCTTTCTTT. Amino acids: CASSQALTTRGQVFAAFF.

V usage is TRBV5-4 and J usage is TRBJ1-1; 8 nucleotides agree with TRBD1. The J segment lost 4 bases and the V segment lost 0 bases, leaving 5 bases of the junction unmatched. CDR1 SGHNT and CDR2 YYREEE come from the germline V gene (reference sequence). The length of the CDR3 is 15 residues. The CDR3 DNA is TGTGCCAGCAGCTTGGGCAGGGGGCCGGGCACTGAAGCTTTCTTT. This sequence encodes CASSLGRGPGTEAFF.

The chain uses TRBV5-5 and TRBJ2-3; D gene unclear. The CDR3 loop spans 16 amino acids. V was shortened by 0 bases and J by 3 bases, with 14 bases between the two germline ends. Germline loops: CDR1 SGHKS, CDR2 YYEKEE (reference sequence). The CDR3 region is CASSLEAQRRTDTQYF. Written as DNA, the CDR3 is TGTGCCAGCAGCTTGGAGGCCCAACGGCGGACAGATACGCAGTATTTT.

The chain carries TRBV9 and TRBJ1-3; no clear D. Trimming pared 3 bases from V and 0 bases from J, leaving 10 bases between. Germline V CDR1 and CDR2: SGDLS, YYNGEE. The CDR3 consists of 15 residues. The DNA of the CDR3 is TGTGCCAGCAGCGAAACCATCCACTCTGGAAACACCATATATTTT. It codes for CASSETIHSGNTIYF.

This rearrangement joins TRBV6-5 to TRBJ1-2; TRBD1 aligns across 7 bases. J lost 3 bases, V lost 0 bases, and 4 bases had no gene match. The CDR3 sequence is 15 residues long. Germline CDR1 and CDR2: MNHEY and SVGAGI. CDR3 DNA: TGTGCCAGCAGTTACTCGACAGGGTTGGACTATGGCTACACCTTC. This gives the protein CASSYSTGLDYGYTF.

The chain's CDR3 is CASSPGGGRAYEQYF. The DNA for the CDR3 is TGTGCCAGCAGCCCCGGCGGCGGGAGGGCCTACGAGCAGTACTTC. This chain joins TRBV5-4 and TRBJ2-7; 9 bases fit TRBD2. Germline-derived CDR1 and CDR2 are SGHNT and YYREEE (reference sequence). V lost 4 bases, J lost 2 bases, and 7 bases stayed unmatched. CDR3 size: 15 residues.